The 14 T cell receptor beta chains in this list originate from one sample, sequenced in a study of blood T cell repertoires in COVID-19. Repertoires were generated with immunoSEQ multiplex PCR, while TCRdb's copy carries only in-frame clones and drops some. The sample consists of roughly 180,000 clones, 80% to 85% of them appearing once. The sequenced sample was peripheral blood. These receptors were obtained from a woman between 25 and 40 years old with acute or convalescent COVID-19.

The rearrangement links TRBV27 to TRBJ2-7; 11 bases agree with TRBD2. Germline assignment: CDR1 MNHEY and CDR2 SMNVEV (reference sequence). This CDR3 is built from 14 residues. V shed 6 bases and J 1 base; nucleotides not matched to a gene: 2. CDR3 DNA: TGTGCCAGCAGCCGACTAGCGGGGTCCTACGAGCAGTACTTC. It codes for CASSRLAGSYEQYF.

V and J are TRBV15 and TRBJ1-1; the D is unclear. Trimming removed 8 bases at V and 1 base at J, with 14 bases between. This CDR3 has 14 amino acids. CDR1 is LNHNV, CDR2 YYDKDF, per germline (reference sequence). The CDR3 coding sequence is TGTGCCACCGGCGAGGAGTCCTGGAACACTGAAGCTTTCTTT. Residues: CATGEESWNTEAFF. Combining the CDR3 with reference TRBV15 and TRBJ1-1 gives the whole variable domain DAMVIQNPRYQVTQFGKPVTLSCSQTLNHNVMYWYQQKSSQAPKLLFHYYDKDFNNEADTPDNFQSRRPNTSFCFLDIRSPGLGDTAMYLCATGEESWNTEAFFGQGTRLTVV.

This chain links TRBV5-1 with TRBJ1-1, with D uncertain. CDR3 length: 13 amino acids. Trimming took 5 bases from V and 5 from J, leaving 13 bases between them. From germline, CDR1 is SGHRS and CDR2 YFSETQ. The DNA for the CDR3 is TGCGCCAGCAGTTCTCACAGTGGGACTGAAGCTTTCTTT. Translation: CASSSHSGTEAFF.

V and J are TRBV30 and TRBJ1-1; 9 nucleotides match TRBD1. With 5 bases clipped from V and 6 bases from J, the junction kept 10 bases outside the gene matches. This CDR3 spans 14 amino acids. Germline V gene sequence: CDR1 GTSNPN, CDR2 SVGIG (reference sequence). The CDR3 sequence is CAWRPPGQGAEAFF. The DNA for the CDR3 is TGTGCCTGGCGGCCCCCGGGACAGGGCGCTGAAGCTTTCTTT.

J is TRBJ2-2 and V is TRBV9; a possible D gene is TRBD2 (6 bases). Germline CDR1 reads SGDLS; CDR2 reads YYNGEE. The CDR3 loop spans 15 amino acids. The V end lost 1 base, the J end lost 6 bases, and 13 bases lay between the germline ends. This CDR3 is CASSVRSSGAGELFF. CDR3 coding DNA: TGTGCCAGCAGCGTAAGGTCCTCGGGGGCCGGGGAGCTGTTTTTT.

This clone has a single count. The genes are TRBV27 and TRBJ2-3; 7 positions agree with TRBD2. Per germline, CDR1 MNHEY and CDR2 SMNVEV (reference sequence). The CDR3 is 15 amino acids. V shed 5 bases and J 1 base; nucleotides not matched to a gene: 6. The CDR3 nucleotides read TGTGCCAGCAGTCCCCTGGCGGGGGGCACAGATACGCAGTATTTT. It codes for CASSPLAGGTDTQYF.

The V gene is TRBV5-1, the J gene TRBJ1-5; D is ambiguous. Per the germline V gene, CDR1 is SGHRS and CDR2 is YFSETQ. Trimming stripped 3 bases from V and 1 base from J, with 11 bases between. The CDR3 extends over 15 amino acids. CDR3 amino acids: CASSSGGMSNQPQHF. CDR3 DNA: TGCGCCAGCAGCTCTGGAGGGATGAGCAATCAGCCCCAGCATTTT.

This clone was seen only a few times. The chain recombines TRBV19 with TRBJ1-2, with 8 bases fitting TRBD1. This CDR3 is 15 amino acids long. The trim removed 5 bases at V and 5 bases at J, leaving 10 bases unmatched. Germline assignment: CDR1 LNHDA and CDR2 SQIVND (reference sequence). The CDR3 region has the DNA TGTGCCAGTAGTCCACAGGACAGGGTTTGGTATGGCTACACCTTC. Translation gives CASSPQDRVWYGYTF.

The chain has TRBV2 and TRBJ2-1; no clear D gene. The V and J ends lost 6 bases and 0 bases respectively, with 6 bases between them. This CDR3 comprises 13 residues. In germline, CDR1 is SNHLY, CDR2 FYNNEI. The CDR3 loop is CASSLRSYNEQFF. In nucleotides, the CDR3 is TGTGCCAGCAGCCTCCGCTCCTACAATGAGCAGTTCTTC.

The V gene is TRBV6-1, the J gene TRBJ2-3, with D perhaps matching TRBD2 (6 bases). Trimming removed 3 bases from V and 4 bases from J, with 20 bases in between. Germline V CDR1 and CDR2: MNHNS, SASEGT. The CDR3 is 17 residues long. The DNA of the CDR3 is TGTGCCAGCAGTGATCCTCCCGGGCCACTAGCAGCAGATACGCAGTATTTT. Translation gives CASSDPPGPLAADTQYF.

The V gene is TRBV25-1, the J gene TRBJ2-2; the match to TRBD1 covers 10 bases. The CDR3 spans 17 residues. Losses at the gene ends were 3 bases for V and 2 bases for J; bases not matched to a gene: 6. The germline V gene has CDR1 MGHDK and CDR2 SYGVNS. CDR3 in amino acids: CASSDDGTGVNTGELFF. CDR3 coding DNA: TGTGCCAGCAGTGACGACGGGACAGGGGTCAACACCGGGGAGCTGTTTTTT. The variable domain in full, completed from reference TRBV25-1 and TRBJ2-2, reads EADIYQTPRYLVIGTGKKITLECSQTMGHDKMYWYQQDPGMELHLIHYSYGVNSTEKGDLSSESTVSRIRTEHFPLTLESARPSHTSQYLCASSDDGTGVNTGELFFGEGSRLTVL.

The V call is TRBV3-1 (or the pseudogene TRBV3-2), the J call TRBJ1-4; TRBD1 is a possible D gene (6 bases). The CDR3 spans 14 residues. Trimming cost V 6 bases and J 8 bases, with 16 bases left between them. The germline CDR1 and CDR2 sequences are LGHDT and YNNKEL (reference sequence). In DNA, the CDR3 is TGTGCCAGCAGTATAGGGGGTTTTGGGGAAAAACTGTTTTTT. Encoded protein: CASSIGGFGEKLFF.

The rearrangement joins TRBV18 to TRBJ2-2; D perhaps matches TRBD1 (6 bases). Germline values: CDR1 KGHSH, CDR2 LQKENI. The V and J ends lost 3 bases and 5 bases respectively, with 7 bases between them. The CDR3 totals 13 residues. CDR3 nucleotide sequence: TGTGCCAGCTCACCTACAGGGACCGGGGAGCTGTTTTTT. Translated, it gives CASSPTGTGELFF.

J is TRBJ2-7 and V is TRBV2; 10 nucleotides agree with TRBD1. Trimming took 5 bases from V and 4 from J; bases not matched to a gene: 8. The CDR3 is made up of 15 amino acids. CDR1 SNHLY and CDR2 FYNNEI come from the germline V gene. The CDR3 coding sequence is TGTGCCAGCAGTCTACCGGGACAGGGGCAATACGAGCAGTACTTC. Its translation: CASSLPGQGQYEQYF.